Included here is one TCR beta chain sequence, with context. Individuals drawn from 24 US areas were roughly 18 to 89 years old. This record belongs to a study of blood T cell repertoires in COVID-19. Using immunoSEQ multiplex PCR, the repertoire was profiled, and TCRdb retains in-frame clones only, with some absent. The sample lists around 270,000 clones, 80% to 90% occurring once. V shed 6 bases, J shed 8 bases, and the junction held 3 bases outside the gene matches. Germline CDR1 SEHNR, CDR2 FQNEAQ (reference sequence). The CDR3 sequence is 12 residues long. This sequence joins TRBV7-9 and TRBJ2-1; 8 bases map to TRBD2. The clonotype comes from a woman aged 30 to 39 who had recovered from COVID-19. The specimen was PBMCs or T cells enriched from blood (not recorded which). The CDR3 DNA sequence: TGTGCCAGCAGACCCGGGGGGGATGAGCAGTTCTTC. It is translated as CASRPGGDEQFF.